The clone carrying this TCR beta chain turned up a few times. Antigen unknown. This may be a read error, as it is one base from a much larger clone. Under the authors' procedure: Across clinicopathological groups, CDR3 differences served as the basis for building a distant-metastasis classifier for papillary thyroid cancer. TCRdb reanalyzed the PCR reads with MiXCR. V and J calls and clone size were set by TCRdb, not the authors. The sample lists around 29,000 clones, roughly 20% occurring once. The sample belongs to a study of metastatic and nonmetastatic thyroid tumors. For the study at large: Thyroid patients, malignant and benign, had repertoires compared across blood and tumor or nodule tissue.

Study-level findings and limits: It was reported that TCR beta diversity was significantly higher in malignant thyroid tumors than benign nodules, in blood and tumor.

Each patient went into thyroid surgery without having received any treatment. Trimming pared 5 bases from V and 6 bases from J, leaving 14 bases between. There are 15 residues in the CDR3. Germline loops: CDR1 MNHNS, CDR2 SASEGT. The sequenced sample was blood. The clonotype comes from a female donor with papillary thyroid cancer or a benign thyroid nodule (not recorded which). Some clones in this sample may be carry-over from other donors' samples. V gene TRBV6-1 combines with J gene TRBJ1-6; D is possibly TRBD1 (5 bases). The DNA of the CDR3 is TGTGCCAGCAGTCCGGAGGGACGGTTTAATTCACCCCTCCACTTT. As protein: CASSPEGRFNSPLHF.